The TCR beta chain under discussion was sequenced for a study of cytomegalovirus exposure and HLA in healthy donors. The trim removed 0 bases at V and 4 bases at J, leaving 13 bases unmatched. The CDR3 runs to 18 residues. Germline assignment: CDR1 GTSNPN and CDR2 SVGIG (reference sequence). The PCR had 60 Vbeta and 13 Jbeta primers. The table came from immunoSEQ multiplex PCR; TCRdb's copy has only in-frame clones and leaves some out. In the table there are over 110,000 clones, 70% to 85% of which are singletons. The specimen sequenced was PBMCs. This TCR was recovered from a woman aged 45-59 years in good health and CMV-seropositive. V and J are TRBV30 and TRBJ2-1; 9 bases are shared with TRBD2. For the CDR3, the DNA is TGTGCCTGGAGTGTAGGGCTAGCGGGGCCTACTCCTTACAATGAGCAGTTCTTC. Translation: CAWSVGLAGPTPYNEQFF.